These 22 T cell receptor beta chains came from one sample sequenced in a study of tumor-infiltrating lymphocytes in primary liver carcinoma. Bulk tissue was left unsorted, and RNA and DNA were co-extracted from about 20-30 mg of it. A constant-region primer served to make TCR beta cDNA from 500 to 550 ng total RNA. TCR beta libraries came from three nested multiplex PCR rounds using slightly modified ARM-PCR. Both of the initial two PCR rounds ran for roughly 11 cycles and employed TRBV1-TRBV30 forward primers alongside a C-beta reverse primer. TCRdb itself ran the multiplex PCR reads through MiXCR, one entry per CDR3 protein. The sample holds about 99,000 distinct CDR3 sequences, 69% seen once. The sequenced material came from liver tumor tissue from sampling region 5. Subset here: tumor region T5, tumor centre. Receptor source: a woman in her sixties or seventies with primary liver carcinoma and hepatitis B virus infection.

This clonotype was seen many times. V and J are TRBV30 and TRBJ1-1, with D unresolved. V was shortened by 0 bases and J by 10 bases, with 6 bases between the two germline ends. Germline loops: CDR1 GTSNPN, CDR2 SVGIG (reference sequence). The CDR3 runs to 10 residues. CDR3 amino acids: CAWSVVPAFF. CDR3 coding DNA: TGTGCCTGGAGTGTGGTACCAGCTTTCTTT.

About this clonotype itself: No conserved phenylalanine or tryptophan is present at the end of the CDR3, so a read error is the likely explanation. This chain joins TRBV11-2 and TRBJ2-3; D is uncertain. The CDR3 loop spans 12 amino acids. Germline values: CDR1 SGHAT, CDR2 FQNNGV. The CDR3 nucleotides read TGTACCAGCAGCCCCTGGACGGATACGCAGTATTTA. This sequence encodes CTSSPWTDTQYL.

The chain is built from TRBV7-9 and TRBJ2-3; 8 nucleotides line up with TRBD1. There are 15 residues in the CDR3. Germline trimming cut 5 bases from V and 3 bases from J; bases unmatched to any gene: 7. Germline V CDR1 and CDR2: SEHNR, FQNEAQ (reference sequence). The CDR3 region is CASSVGQGWTDTQYF. The CDR3 coding sequence is TGTGCCAGCAGCGTCGGACAGGGTTGGACAGATACGCAGTATTTT.

With regard to this clonotype: One end of the junction is discordant with germline, which a read error may explain. V usage is TRBV11-2 and J usage is TRBJ2-1; no definite D call. CDR3 length equals 14 residues. CDR1 is SGHAT and CDR2 is FQNNGV in the germline V gene. CDR3 residues: CASSPGGNSDEQLF. In DNA form, the CDR3 reads TGTGCCAGCAGCCCTGGTGGCAATTCCGATGAGCAGTTATTC.

As for this clonotype: A clone one base away is much larger, so this may be a read error. The chain couples TRBV28 to TRBJ2-7; perhaps TRBD2 as D (5 bases). CDR3 length: 13 residues. The V and J ends lost 6 bases and 1 base respectively, with 10 bases between them. CDR1 and CDR2 (germline): MDHEN, SYDVKM. CDR3 nucleotide sequence: TGTGCCAGCAGGCGGGCAGTTTCCTACGAGCAGTACTTC. Protein: CASRRAVSYEQYF.

Details on this clonotype: Sequence at one end of the junction differs from germline and may be a read error. The V gene is TRBV6-1, the J gene TRBJ2-1; D call uncertain. This CDR3 is built from 13 residues. Germline lookup yields CDR1 MNHNS and CDR2 SASEGT. The CDR3 DNA sequence: TGTGCCAGCAGTGAAGCAGGTTGTGATGAGCAGTCCTTC. Encoded protein: CASSEAGCDEQSF.

Remarks on this clonotype: The junction does not match germline at one end; this may be a read error. The rearrangement links TRBV6-2 or TRBV6-3 to TRBJ1-1; D unresolved. Germline V lookup: CDR1 MNHEY, CDR2 SVGEGT. This CDR3 contains 12 residues. CDR3: CASSLRRTETLF. The DNA for the CDR3 is TGTGCCAGCAGTTTAAGGCGGACTGAAACTCTCTTT.

Notes on this clonotype: This sequence may be a read error, since a much larger clone differs from it by one base. CDR3 sequence: CASSLGTSGSTETQYF. The DNA of the CDR3 is TGCGCCAGCAGCTTGGGGACTAGCGGATCGACCGAGACCCAGTACTTC. The chain has TRBV5-1 and TRBJ2-5, with TRBD2 matching 10 bases. Germline values: CDR1 SGHRS, CDR2 YFSETQ. The CDR3 is made up of 16 amino acids. J gave up 5 bases and V 0 bases, and 7 bases lay outside the gene matches.

This clonotype has a handful of counts. The chain joins TRBV28 to TRBJ1-1, with 9 positions matching TRBD1. The V segment lost 5 bases and the J segment 5 bases; nucleotides outside the gene matches: 6. The length of the CDR3 is 14 residues. Per germline, CDR1 MDHEN and CDR2 SYDVKM. The CDR3 sequence: CASSTGGAITEAFF. Written as DNA, the CDR3 is TGTGCCAGCAGTACAGGGGGCGCGATAACTGAAGCTTTCTTT. Based on the CDR3 plus reference TRBV28 and TRBJ1-1, the full variable domain is DVKVTQSSRYLVKRTGEKVFLECVQDMDHENMFWYRQDPGLGLRLIYFSYDVKMKEKGDIPEGYSVSREKKERFSLILESASTNQTSMYLCASSTGGAITEAFFGQGTRLTVV.

The chain uses TRBV11-1 and TRBJ2-5; weak D call: TRBD1 (5 bases). Trimming cost V 5 bases and J 10 bases, with 23 bases left between them. Germline V gives CDR1 SGHAT, CDR2 FQDESV (reference sequence). This CDR3 has 15 amino acids. The CDR3 loop is CASSAIGAQKLHQYF. CDR3 in DNA: TGTGCCAGCAGCGCCATAGGGGCCCAGAAGTTACACCAGTACTTC.

The rearrangement links TRBV9 to TRBJ2-5; 8 bases are shared with TRBD2. Germline CDR1 is SGDLS and CDR2 is YYNGEE. Trimming removed 0 bases from V and 4 bases from J; junction bases left unmatched: 5. The CDR3 contains 15 residues. CDR3 sequence: CASSVAGRAGETQYF. CDR3 sequence (DNA): TGTGCCAGCAGCGTAGCCGGGAGGGCCGGAGAGACCCAGTACTTC.

This clonotype was observed many times. The V gene is TRBV12-5, the J gene TRBJ2-5; 8 nucleotides align to TRBD2. With 3 bases clipped from V and 4 bases from J, the junction kept 7 bases outside the gene matches. The CDR3 runs to 15 residues. Germline loops: CDR1 LGHNT, CDR2 FRNRAP. In DNA form, the CDR3 reads TGTGCTAGTGGTTTCGGAGCGGGAGTTGCAGAGACCCAGTACTTC. Amino acid sequence: CASGFGAGVAETQYF.

This sequence joins TRBV6-5 and TRBJ2-7; perhaps TRBD1 as D (5 bases). The CDR3 length is 11 residues. Per germline, CDR1 MNHEY and CDR2 SVGAGI. CDR3 sequence (DNA): TGTATCAGCAGAAAAGGGGTCTGGCAGTACTTC. Residues: CISRKGVWQYF.

The V call is TRBV28, the J call TRBJ1-4, with TRBD1 identical over 7 bases. Germline CDR1 is MDHEN and CDR2 is SYDVKM. The length of the CDR3 is 15 residues. Trimming took 8 bases from V and 7 from J; bases not matched to a gene: 13. The DNA of the CDR3 is TGTGCCAGCGGCCTTATTGGGCAGGGGGGTGAAAAACTGTTTTTT. The encoded protein is CASGLIGQGGEKLFF.

In regard to this clonotype: This sequence may be a read error, since a much larger clone differs from it by one base. The chain uses TRBV6-5 and TRBJ2-5, with D tentatively TRBD1 or TRBD2 (5 bases each). The length of the CDR3 is 16 residues. CDR1 MNHEY and CDR2 SVGAGI come from the germline V gene. Deletions cut 0 bases from V and 5 bases from J, with 16 bases between. CDR3 nucleotides: TGTGCCAGCAGTTACTCGAGGGGCCCCAGGTTCGAGACCCAGTACTTC. Protein: CASSYSRGPRFETQYF.

Comment on this clonotype: A much larger clone differs from this one at a single base, so this may be a read error. The chain is built from TRBV5-4 and TRBJ2-5; D may be TRBD2 (5 bases). In germline, CDR1 is SGHNT, CDR2 YYREEE (reference sequence). Between the trimmed V and J ends, which lost 7 bases and 0 bases, there was a span of 13 bases. The CDR3 is 14 amino acids. The CDR3 loop is CASGPDYYQETQYF. The CDR3, as DNA: TGTGCCAGCGGCCCAGACTACTACCAAGAGACCCAGTACTTC.

This clonotype was counted many times. This rearrangement joins TRBV5-4 to TRBJ2-2, with 7 bases lining up with TRBD2. Germline trimming cut 2 bases from V and 1 base from J; bases unmatched to any gene: 5. CDR1 SGHNT and CDR2 YYREEE come from the germline V gene (reference sequence). CDR3 length: 16 residues. CDR3 loop: CASSFGLAVNTGELFF. The CDR3 region has the DNA TGTGCCAGCAGCTTCGGGCTAGCGGTGAACACCGGGGAGCTGTTTTTT.

This clonotype was counted at least ten times. The rearrangement uses TRBV29-1 and TRBJ2-7; tentatively, D is TRBD1 (5 bases). Deletions cut 1 base from V and 3 bases from J, with 7 bases between. Per germline, CDR1 SQVTM and CDR2 ANQGSEA. The CDR3 totals 12 residues. CDR3 nucleotide sequence: TGCAGCGTTGAAGGTCAGGGCTACGAGCAGTACTTC. Translating gives CSVEGQGYEQYF.

A note on this clonotype: Because it lacks the conserved phenylalanine or tryptophan at the end, this CDR3 is likely a read error. This chain connects TRBV5-1 to TRBJ2-2; TRBD2 matches at 14 bases. The CDR3 has 17 residues. Looked up from germline, CDR1 is SGHRS and CDR2 is YFSETQ. CDR3 DNA sequence: TGCGCCCGCAGCCCCGGGACTAGCGGGAGTATCACCGTGGAGCTGTTTTTA. Its translation: CARSPGTSGSITVELFL.

Of note for this clonotype: Relative to the germline gene, one junction end is altered; a read error may explain this. The V and J genes are TRBV5-1 and TRBJ1-1, with D maybe TRBD1 (6 bases). This CDR3 is built from 14 residues. CDR1 and CDR2 (germline): SGHRS, YFSETQ. The CDR3 here is CASSLGTANTEAVF. The DNA for the CDR3 is TGCGCCAGCAGCTTGGGGACAGCTAACACTGAAGCTGTCTTT.

J is TRBJ2-2 and V is TRBV11-2; weak D call: TRBD1 (6 bases). Germline CDR1 reads SGHAT; CDR2 reads FQNNGV. This CDR3 region has 14 residues. V was trimmed by 0 bases and J by 14 bases, leaving 16 bases between them. The CDR3 is CASSLERGSVELFF. CDR3 nucleotides: TGTGCCAGCAGCTTAGAAAGGGGGTCTGTGGAACTGTTTTTT.

This clonotype was detected many times. The chain joins TRBV28 to TRBJ2-3; 11 bases map to TRBD1. Per germline, CDR1 MDHEN and CDR2 SYDVKM. The junction had 9 bases not matched to a gene; V was cut back by 6 bases and J by 4 bases. The CDR3 is 16 residues long. The CDR3 region has the DNA TGTGCCAGCAGCCGACCTGGGACAGGGGGGGCAGATACGCAGTATTTT. Protein sequence: CASSRPGTGGADTQYF.